This T cell receptor beta chain was recovered during a study of blood T cell repertoires in COVID-19. Turning to the study itself: PBMCs, B-cell-depleted T cells, or T cells provided the cDNA or gDNA that made up the material.

Produced via immunoSEQ multiplex PCR; TCRdb's table is partial and in-frame only. This sample has some 340,000 clones; around nine tenths occur once, and the top ten carry about 4.2%. Those designated as exposed participants met a COVID-19 case within 2 weeks before study entry. This CDR3 contains 15 residues. CDR1 and CDR2 from the germline V gene are SGHNT and YYREEE (reference sequence). The V gene lost 0 bases and the J gene lost 5 bases, with 13 bases spanning the gap. The clonotype originates from a woman under 40 who had been exposed to COVID-19. Sequencing input: PBMCs or T cells enriched from blood (not recorded which). The rearrangement links TRBV5-4 to TRBJ2-3; a possible D gene is TRBD2 (6 bases). CDR3 nucleotide sequence: TGTGCCAGCAGCTTGGGCGGGGCGGGGCAAGATACGCAGTATTTT. This encodes CASSLGGAGQDTQYF.